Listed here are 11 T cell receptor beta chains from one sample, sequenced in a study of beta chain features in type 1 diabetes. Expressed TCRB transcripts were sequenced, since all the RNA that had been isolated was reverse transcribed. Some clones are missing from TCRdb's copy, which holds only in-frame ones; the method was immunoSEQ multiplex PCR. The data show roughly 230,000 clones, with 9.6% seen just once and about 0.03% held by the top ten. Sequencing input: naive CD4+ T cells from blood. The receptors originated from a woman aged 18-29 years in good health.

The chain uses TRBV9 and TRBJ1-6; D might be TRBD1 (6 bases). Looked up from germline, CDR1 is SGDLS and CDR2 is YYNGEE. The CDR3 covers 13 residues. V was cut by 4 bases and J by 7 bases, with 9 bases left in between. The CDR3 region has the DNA TGTGCCAGCAGCCCCCAGGGGAATTCACCCCTCCACTTT. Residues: CASSPQGNSPLHF.

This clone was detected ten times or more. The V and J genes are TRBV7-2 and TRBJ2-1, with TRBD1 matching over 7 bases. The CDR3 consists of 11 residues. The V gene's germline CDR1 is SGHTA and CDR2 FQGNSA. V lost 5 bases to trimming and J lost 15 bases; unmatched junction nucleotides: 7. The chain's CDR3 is CASSRTGPPFF. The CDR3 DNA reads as TGTGCCAGCAGCCGGACAGGCCCACCGTTCTTC.

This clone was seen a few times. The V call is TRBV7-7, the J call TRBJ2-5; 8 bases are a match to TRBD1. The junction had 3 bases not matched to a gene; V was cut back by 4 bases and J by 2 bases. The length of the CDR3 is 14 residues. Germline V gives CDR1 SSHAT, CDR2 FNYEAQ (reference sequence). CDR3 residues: CASSSNRGQETQYF. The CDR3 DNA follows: TGTGCCAGCAGCTCCAACAGGGGGCAAGAGACCCAGTACTTC.

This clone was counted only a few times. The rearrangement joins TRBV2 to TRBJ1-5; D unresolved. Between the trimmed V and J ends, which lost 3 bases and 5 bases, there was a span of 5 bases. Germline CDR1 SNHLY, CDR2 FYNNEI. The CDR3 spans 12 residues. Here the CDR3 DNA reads TGTGCCAGCAGTGATCGCGATCAGCCCCAGCATTTT. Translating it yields CASSDRDQPQHF.

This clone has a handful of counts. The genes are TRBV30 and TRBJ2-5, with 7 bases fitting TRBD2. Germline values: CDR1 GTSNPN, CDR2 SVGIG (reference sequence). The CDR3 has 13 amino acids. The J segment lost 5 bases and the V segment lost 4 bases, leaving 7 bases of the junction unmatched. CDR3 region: CAWIPGRGETQYF. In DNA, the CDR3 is TGTGCCTGGATTCCGGGGAGGGGCGAGACCCAGTACTTC.

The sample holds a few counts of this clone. The CDR3 DNA reads TGTGCCTGGGGCCGTGGACAGATGAACACTGAAGCTTTCTTT. This gives the protein CAWGRGQMNTEAFF. The gene calls are TRBV30 and TRBJ1-1; D is perhaps TRBD1 (6 bases). The CDR3 is 14 residues long. CDR1 is GTSNPN and CDR2 is SVGIG in the germline V gene (reference sequence). V was cut by 5 bases and J by 0 bases, with 13 bases left in between.

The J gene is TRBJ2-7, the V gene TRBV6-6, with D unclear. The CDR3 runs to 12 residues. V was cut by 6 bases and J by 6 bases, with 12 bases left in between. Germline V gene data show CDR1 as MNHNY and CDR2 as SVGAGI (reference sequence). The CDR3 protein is CASSTFFLEQYF. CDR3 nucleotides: TGTGCCAGCAGCACATTTTTCCTCGAGCAGTACTTC.

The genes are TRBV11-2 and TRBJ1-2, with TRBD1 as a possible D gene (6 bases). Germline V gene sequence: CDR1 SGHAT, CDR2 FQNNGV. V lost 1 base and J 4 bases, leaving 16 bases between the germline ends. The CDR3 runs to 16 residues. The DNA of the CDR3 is TGTGCCAGCAGCTTAGCAGGACAGCTCCTAGGCTATGGCTACACCTTC. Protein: CASSLAGQLLGYGYTF.

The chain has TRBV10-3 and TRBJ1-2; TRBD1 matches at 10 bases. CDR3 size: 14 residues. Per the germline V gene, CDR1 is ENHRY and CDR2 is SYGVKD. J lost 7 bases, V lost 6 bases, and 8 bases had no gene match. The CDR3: CAISGLGTGVGYTF. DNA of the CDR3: TGTGCCATCAGCGGACTGGGGACAGGGGTTGGCTACACCTTC.

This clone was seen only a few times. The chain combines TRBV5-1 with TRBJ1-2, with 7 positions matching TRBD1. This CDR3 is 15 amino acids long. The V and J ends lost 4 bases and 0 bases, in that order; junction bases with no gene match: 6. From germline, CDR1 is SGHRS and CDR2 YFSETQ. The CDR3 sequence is CASSPSGGANYGYTF. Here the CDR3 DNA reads TGCGCCAGCAGCCCATCAGGGGGAGCTAACTATGGCTACACCTTC. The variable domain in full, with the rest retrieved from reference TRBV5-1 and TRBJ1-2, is KAGVTQTPRYLIKTRGQQVTLSCSPISGHRSVSWYQQTPGQGLQFLFEYFSETQRNKGNFPGRFSGRQFSNSRSEMNVSTLELGDSALYLCASSPSGGANYGYTFGSGTRLTVV.

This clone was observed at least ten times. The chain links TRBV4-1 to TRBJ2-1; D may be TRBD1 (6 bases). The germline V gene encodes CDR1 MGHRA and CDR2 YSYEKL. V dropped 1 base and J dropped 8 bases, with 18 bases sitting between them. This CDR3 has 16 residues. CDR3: CASSQVLGRGTDEQFF. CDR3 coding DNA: TGCGCCAGCAGCCAAGTATTGGGCAGGGGTACGGATGAGCAGTTCTTC.